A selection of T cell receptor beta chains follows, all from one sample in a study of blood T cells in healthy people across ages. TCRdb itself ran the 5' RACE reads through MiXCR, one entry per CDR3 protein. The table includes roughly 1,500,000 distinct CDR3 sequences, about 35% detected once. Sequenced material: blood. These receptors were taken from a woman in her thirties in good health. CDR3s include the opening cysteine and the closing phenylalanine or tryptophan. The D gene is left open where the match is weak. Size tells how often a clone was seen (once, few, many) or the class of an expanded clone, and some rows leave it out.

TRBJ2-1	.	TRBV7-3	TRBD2	TGTGCCAGCAGCCCGGCGGGGGGCTGGGAGCAGTTCTTC	CASSPAGGWEQFF
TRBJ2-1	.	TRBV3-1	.	TGTGCCAGCAGCCAAGAAGGGACGCGGCTACTCTACAATGAGCAGTTCTTC	CASSQEGTRLLYNEQFF
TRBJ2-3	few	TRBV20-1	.	TGCAGTGCTTTTGAAGATACGCAGTATTTT	CSAFEDTQYF
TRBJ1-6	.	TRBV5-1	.	TGCGCCAGCAGCTTGGCGGGTCCGGGGGATTCACCCCTCCACTTT	CASSLAGPGDSPLHF
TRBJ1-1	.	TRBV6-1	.	TGTGCCAGCAGTGAATTTAGGATGAACACTGAAGCTTTCTTT	CASSEFRMNTEAFF
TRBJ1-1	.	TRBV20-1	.	TGCAGTACTAGTTTCGGAAACACTGAAGCTTTCTTT	CSTSFGNTEAFF
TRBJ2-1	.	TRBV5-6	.	TGTGCCAGCAGCATCAGGACTTCCTACAATGAGCAGTTCTTC	CASSIRTSYNEQFF
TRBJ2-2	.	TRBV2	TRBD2	TGTGCCAGCAGCCCCCAGGGACTAGCGGCGAACACCGGGGAGCTGTTTTTT	CASSPQGLAANTGELFF
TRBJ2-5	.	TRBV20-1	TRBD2	TGCAGTGCCGATGGACTAGCTTCGTGGGAGACCCAGTACTTC	CSADGLASWETQYF
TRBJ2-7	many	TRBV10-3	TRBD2	TGTGCCATCAGGGGACTAGCGGGGGGAGAGCAGTACTTC	CAIRGLAGGEQYF
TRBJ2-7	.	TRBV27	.	TGTGCCAGCAGTTTATCAACCGGGCCCAGCTACGAGCAGTACTTC	CASSLSTGPSYEQYF
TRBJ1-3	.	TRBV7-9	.	TGTGCCAGCAGCTTAGGGACAGCTCAAACTGGAAACACCATATATTTT	CASSLGTAQTGNTIYF
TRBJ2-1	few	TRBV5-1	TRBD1	TGCGCCAGCAGCCCCGGACAGGCCACGGAGCAGTTCTTC	CASSPGQATEQFF
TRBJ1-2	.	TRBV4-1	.	TGCGCCAGCAGCCAAGATTGGGCGACAGGAAACTATGGCTACACCTTC	CASSQDWATGNYGYTF
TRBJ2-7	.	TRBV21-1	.	TGTGCCAGCAGCGAACTCCCCACCCCGACAGGTGCAAGCTCCTACGAGCAGTACTTC	CASSELPTPTGASSYEQYF